Below are 10 T cell receptor beta chains sequenced from a single sample in a study of cytomegalovirus exposure and HLA in healthy donors. Primers included in the PCR were 60 Vbeta and 13 Jbeta primers. Profiling relied on immunoSEQ multiplex PCR, and the TCRdb table lists in-frame clones only, not all of them. The sample has under 200,000 clones, 75% to 90% seen once; the top ten hold around 2%. Sequencing used PBMCs. These TCRs come from a human donor in good health.

The CDR3 DNA is TGTGCCAGCAGCGTTAGCGGGGGGGCCGATGAGCAGTTCTTC. The encoded protein is CASSVSGGADEQFF. The V call is TRBV9, the J call TRBJ2-1; 11 bases agree with TRBD2. There are 14 residues in the CDR3. Germline trimming cut 2 bases from V and 8 bases from J; bases unmatched to any gene: 3. Germline V lookup: CDR1 SGDLS, CDR2 YYNGEE.

The chain carries TRBV19 and TRBJ1-2, with 8 positions matching TRBD1. Per the germline V gene, CDR1 is LNHDA and CDR2 is SQIVND (reference sequence). The junction had 4 bases not matched to a gene; V was cut back by 2 bases and J by 2 bases. The CDR3 contains 15 residues. CDR3 amino acids: CASSIRQGANYGYTF. CDR3 in DNA: TGTGCCAGTAGTATACGCCAGGGGGCAAACTATGGCTACACCTTC.

The J gene is TRBJ2-1, the V gene TRBV6-1; 8 bases map to TRBD2. Trimming cost V 0 bases and J 0 bases; bases outside gene matches: 7. The CDR3 extends over 18 amino acids. Germline assignment: CDR1 MNHNS and CDR2 SASEGT. CDR3 coding DNA: TGTGCCAGCAGTGAAGCACCTAGCGGGCTAAGCTCCTACAATGAGCAGTTCTTC. Translating gives CASSEAPSGLSSYNEQFF.

The chain combines TRBV15 with TRBJ2-2; D perhaps matches TRBD1 (6 bases). Trimming removed 2 bases at V and 4 bases at J, with 20 bases between. CDR3 length equals 18 residues. The germline gives CDR1 LNHNV, CDR2 YYDKDF (reference sequence). The CDR3 DNA follows: TGTGCCACCAGCAGAAAAACTGCCCAAATAGGGGGCACCGGGGAGCTGTTTTTT. It yields the protein CATSRKTAQIGGTGELFF.

V and J are TRBV15 and TRBJ2-5, with D perhaps TRBD1 (5 bases). The CDR3 contains 15 residues. V lost 0 bases, J lost 8 bases, and 16 bases lay in between. CDR1 is LNHNV, CDR2 YYDKDF, per germline (reference sequence). This CDR3 is CATSREDILERTQYF. The DNA of the CDR3 is TGTGCCACCAGCAGAGAGGACATTCTGGAAAGAACCCAGTACTTC.

The chain couples TRBV6-1 to TRBJ2-2; D uncertain. The germline V gene has CDR1 MNHNS and CDR2 SASEGT. Between the trimmed V and J ends, which lost 6 bases and 0 bases, there was a span of 5 bases. The CDR3 extends over 13 amino acids. The CDR3 bases are TGTGCCAGCAGGCCGGCGAACACCGGGGAGCTGTTTTTT. Residues: CASRPANTGELFF.

The chain employs TRBV6-1 and TRBJ1-6; perhaps TRBD1 as D (5 bases). The V and J ends lost 7 bases and 8 bases respectively, with 15 bases between them. CDR1 MNHNS and CDR2 SASEGT come from the germline V gene. This CDR3 spans 14 amino acids. The CDR3 DNA follows: TGTGCCAGCAAAAGAGACGGGGGGGATTCACCCCTCCACTTT. Translated: CASKRDGGDSPLHF.

CDR3 sequence reads: CGTRGREETQYF. DNA for the CDR3: TGTGGGACGAGAGGCCGGGAGGAGACCCAGTACTTC. The rearrangement joins TRBV6-6 to TRBJ2-5; the D gene is possibly TRBD2 (6 bases). Germline V lookup: CDR1 MNHNY, CDR2 SVGAGI (reference sequence). The CDR3 contains 12 residues.

The genes are TRBV5-3 and TRBJ1-5; D is uncertain. TRBV5-3 is known as an ORF, though its function is uncertain. Trimming removed 4 bases from V and 0 bases from J, with 8 bases in between. CDR3 length: 14 amino acids. The CDR3: CARSERNSNQPQHF. For the CDR3, the DNA is TGTGCCAGAAGCGAGCGGAATAGCAATCAGCCCCAGCATTTT.

The rearrangement joins TRBV9 to TRBJ2-1; 9 bases fit TRBD1. J gave up 10 bases and V 0 bases, and 5 bases lay outside the gene matches. Germline values: CDR1 SGDLS, CDR2 YYNGEE. The CDR3 runs 14 residues. CDR3 coding DNA: TGTGCCAGCAGCGTAGGGACAGGGGTTCCGGAGCAGTTCTTC. Its translation is CASSVGTGVPEQFF.